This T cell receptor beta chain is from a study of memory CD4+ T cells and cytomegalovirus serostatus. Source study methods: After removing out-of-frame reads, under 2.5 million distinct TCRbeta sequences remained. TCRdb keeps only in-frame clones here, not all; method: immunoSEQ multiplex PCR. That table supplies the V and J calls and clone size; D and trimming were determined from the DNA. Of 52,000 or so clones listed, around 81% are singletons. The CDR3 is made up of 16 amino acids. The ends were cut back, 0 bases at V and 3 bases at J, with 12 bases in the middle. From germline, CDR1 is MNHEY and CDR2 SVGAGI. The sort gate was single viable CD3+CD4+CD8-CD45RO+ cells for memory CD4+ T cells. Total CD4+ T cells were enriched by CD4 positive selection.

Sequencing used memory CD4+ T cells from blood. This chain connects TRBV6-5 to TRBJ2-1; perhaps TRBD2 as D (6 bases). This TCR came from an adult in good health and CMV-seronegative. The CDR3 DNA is TGTGCCAGCAGTTACTCGATTCCGGGGGTCTACAATGAGCAGTTCTTC. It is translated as CASSYSIPGVYNEQFF.